A single sample is the source of the 14 T cell receptor beta chains below, sequenced in a study of beta chain features in type 1 diabetes. Study conclusions and caveats: Type 1 diabetes patients showed a moderate but significant shortening of TCRB CDR3s in all four CD4+ subsets.

Of the isolated RNA, all was reverse transcribed, and so the sequenced material was expressed TCRB transcripts. Here immunoSEQ multiplex PCR was the method, and the copy in TCRdb shows in-frame clones only, minus some. The sample carries approximately 600,000 clones, approximately 13% recorded once. Their target antigens are unknown. The source material was naive CD4+ T cells from blood. All receptors come from a man aged 25 to 40 with type 1 diabetes.

This clone was recorded a few times. The genes are TRBV7-9 and TRBJ1-1; TRBD1 is a possible D gene (5 bases). This CDR3 comprises 13 residues. Germline-derived CDR1 and CDR2 are SEHNR and FQNEAQ (reference sequence). Deletions cut 5 bases from V and 1 base from J, with 8 bases between. The CDR3 bases are TGTGCCAGCAGCCCAGGGTCGAACACTGAAGCTTTCTTT. It translates to CASSPGSNTEAFF. The full variable domain, its missing parts supplied by reference TRBV7-9 and TRBJ1-1, is DTGVSQNPRHKITKRGQNVTFRCDPISEHNRLYWYRQTLGQGPEFLTYFQNEAQLEKSRLLSDRFSAERPKGSFSTLEIQRTEQGDSAMYLCASSPGSNTEAFFGQGTRLTVV.

The V call is TRBV9, the J call TRBJ2-7, with D perhaps TRBD1 (6 bases). The V gene lost 3 bases and the J gene lost 0 bases, with 13 bases spanning the gap. CDR3 size: 15 residues. Germline-derived CDR1 and CDR2 are SGDLS and YYNGEE. The chain's CDR3 is CASSAQVGASYEQYF. The CDR3 DNA sequence: TGTGCCAGCAGCGCCCAGGTGGGGGCCTCCTACGAGCAGTACTTC. Full variable domain (outside the CDR3, taken from reference TRBV9 and TRBJ2-7): DSGVTQTPKHLITATGQRVTLRCSPRSGDLSVYWYQQSLDQGLQFLIQYYNGEERAKGNILERFSAQQFPDLHSELNLSSLELGDSALYFCASSAQVGASYEQYFGPGTRLTVT.

This clone has only a few counts. The CDR3 loop reads CASGWGAGTGGNQPQHF. The CDR3, as DNA: TGTGCTAGTGGTTGGGGCGCCGGGACAGGGGGTAATCAGCCCCAGCATTTT. This rearrangement joins TRBV12-5 to TRBJ1-5, with 11 bases aligning to TRBD1. V gave up 4 bases and J gave up 4 bases; unmatched junction bases: 9. CDR3 length equals 17 residues. Per the germline V gene, CDR1 is LGHNT and CDR2 is FRNRAP.

V is TRBV4-3 and J is TRBJ2-1; D possibly corresponds to TRBD1 (6 bases). Germline V lookup: CDR1 LGHNA, CDR2 YSLEER. The CDR3 has 17 residues. The V end lost 0 bases, the J end lost 0 bases, and 12 bases lay between the germline ends. As DNA, the CDR3 is TGCGCCAGCAGCCAAGAGAGGGGGTCGAGCTCCTACAATGAGCAGTTCTTC. It specifies CASSQERGSSSYNEQFF.

This clone occurred a few times. The gene calls are TRBV5-1 and TRBJ1-2; D uncertain. Germline V lookup: CDR1 SGHRS, CDR2 YFSETQ. V dropped 0 bases and J dropped 2 bases, with 11 bases sitting between them. The CDR3 spans 15 residues. Here the CDR3 reads CASSLEAGGNYGYTF. DNA for the CDR3: TGCGCCAGCAGCTTGGAAGCAGGAGGGAACTATGGCTACACCTTC.

The chain combines TRBV7-7 with TRBJ2-1, with TRBD1 identical over 7 bases. There are 18 residues in the CDR3. CDR1 and CDR2 from the germline V gene are SSHAT and FNYEAQ (reference sequence). V was clipped by 1 base and J by 0 bases; unmatched bases: 9. CDR3 in DNA: TGTGCCAGCAGCTTAGAGGTTGGACAGGAGAGCTCCTACAATGAGCAGTTCTTC. Encoded protein: CASSLEVGQESSYNEQFF.

This rearrangement joins TRBV7-9 to TRBJ2-1; TRBD1 matches 9 bases. This CDR3 has 18 amino acids. Germline lookup yields CDR1 SEHNR and CDR2 FQNEAQ (reference sequence). J was trimmed by 8 bases and V by 1 base; bases with no gene match: 15. In nucleotides, the CDR3 is TGTGCCAGCAGCTTAGGGGACAGGGTCTGGTCTGGGGTAGATGAGCAGTTCTTC. It yields the protein CASSLGDRVWSGVDEQFF.

The table lists this clone with a few counts. The chain has TRBV25-1 and TRBJ1-4; possible D gene TRBD1, 5 bases. V lost 6 bases to trimming and J lost 4 bases, with 15 bases between them. CDR1 is MGHDK and CDR2 is SYGVNS in the germline V gene. CDR3 length: 15 amino acids. CDR3 sequence reads: CASRGRQAVNEKLFF. The CDR3 bases are TGTGCCAGCAGGGGACGTCAGGCCGTTAATGAAAAACTGTTTTTT.

This chain uses TRBV18 with TRBJ1-5; D unresolved. CDR1 is KGHSH and CDR2 is LQKENI in the germline V gene. V lost 2 bases to trimming and J lost 5 bases, with 10 bases between them. The CDR3 has 14 amino acids. CDR3 sequence reads: CASSPNGKDQPQHF. The CDR3 bases are TGTGCCAGCTCACCAAACGGAAAAGATCAGCCCCAGCATTTT.

This clone was observed a few times. V gene TRBV25-1 combines with J gene TRBJ2-7; 7 bases map to TRBD1. The CDR3 totals 15 residues. Per the germline V gene, CDR1 is MGHDK and CDR2 is SYGVNS. V lost 4 bases and J lost 3; bases outside the gene matches: 9. CDR3 nucleotide sequence: TGTGCCAGCAGTGCCCCCGGGACAGTAGGCTACGAGCAGTACTTC. It specifies CASSAPGTVGYEQYF.

CDR3 sequence: CASSLGQGIYGYTF. CDR3 nucleotide sequence: TGTGCCAGCAGCCTAGGACAGGGAATCTATGGCTACACCTTC. The gene calls are TRBV7-6 and TRBJ1-2; 8 bases map to TRBD1. This CDR3 is built from 14 residues. V trimming: 5 bases; J trimming: 4 bases; junction bases outside the gene matches: 6. Germline CDR1 SGHVS, CDR2 FNYEAQ. The whole variable domain, filled in from reference TRBV7-6 and TRBJ1-2, reads GAGVSQSPRYKVTKRGQDVALRCDPISGHVSLYWYRQALGQGPEFLTYFNYEAQQDKSGLPNDRFSAERPEGSISTLTIQRTEQRDSAMYRCASSLGQGIYGYTFGSGTRLTVV.

The chain recombines TRBV7-2 with TRBJ1-4, with 10 bases that match TRBD1. Trimming at V came to 2 bases and at J to 5 bases, leaving 2 bases not matched to a gene. The CDR3 totals 15 residues. Germline CDR1 is SGHTA and CDR2 is FQGNSA. CDR3 DNA: TGTGCCAGCAGCTTAAGGGGACAGGGGAATGAAAAACTGTTTTTT. This gives the protein CASSLRGQGNEKLFF.

This clone was seen only a few times. V usage is TRBV11-1 and J usage is TRBJ1-1; no firm D call. Germline CDR1 is SGHAT and CDR2 is FQDESV (reference sequence). The CDR3 is 16 amino acids. V dropped 0 bases and J dropped 4 bases, with 15 bases sitting between them. CDR3 protein: CASSLASEAWGTEAFF. The CDR3 DNA reads TGTGCCAGCAGCTTAGCGTCGGAGGCCTGGGGCACTGAAGCTTTCTTT.

J is TRBJ2-7 and V is TRBV4-2, with D maybe TRBD1 (5 bases). V gave up 0 bases and J gave up 9 bases, with 21 bases separating them. The CDR3 loop spans 16 amino acids. Germline V CDR1 and CDR2: LGHNA, YNFKEQ. In DNA, the CDR3 is TGTGCCAGCAGCCAAGATGGGGTAGGGGTCTTAATGGTGCAGTACTTC. It translates to CASSQDGVGVLMVQYF.